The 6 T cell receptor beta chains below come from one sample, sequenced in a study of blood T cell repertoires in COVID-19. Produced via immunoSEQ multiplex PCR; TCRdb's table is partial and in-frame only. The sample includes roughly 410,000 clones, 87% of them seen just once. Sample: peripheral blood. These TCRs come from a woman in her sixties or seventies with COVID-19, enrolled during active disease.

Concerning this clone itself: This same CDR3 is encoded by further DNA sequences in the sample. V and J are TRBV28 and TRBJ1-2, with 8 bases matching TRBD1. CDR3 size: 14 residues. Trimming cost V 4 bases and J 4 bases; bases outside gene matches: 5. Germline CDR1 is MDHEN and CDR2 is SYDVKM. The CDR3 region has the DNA TGTGCCAGCAGTTCAACCGGGACAGGCTATGGCTACACCTTC. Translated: CASSSTGTGYGYTF.

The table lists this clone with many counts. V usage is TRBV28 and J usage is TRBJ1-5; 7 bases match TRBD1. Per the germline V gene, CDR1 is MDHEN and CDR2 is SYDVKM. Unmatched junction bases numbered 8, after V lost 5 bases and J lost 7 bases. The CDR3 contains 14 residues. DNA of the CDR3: TGTGCCAGCAGTACCTCAGGGGGGAAACAGCCCCAGCATTTT. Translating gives CASSTSGGKQPQHF.

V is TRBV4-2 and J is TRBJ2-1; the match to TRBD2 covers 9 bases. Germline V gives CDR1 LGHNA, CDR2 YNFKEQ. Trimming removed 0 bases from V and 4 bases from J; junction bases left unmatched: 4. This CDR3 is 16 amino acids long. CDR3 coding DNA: TGTGCCAGCAGCCAAGATCAACTAGCGGGTTACAATGAGCAGTTCTTC. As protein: CASSQDQLAGYNEQFF.

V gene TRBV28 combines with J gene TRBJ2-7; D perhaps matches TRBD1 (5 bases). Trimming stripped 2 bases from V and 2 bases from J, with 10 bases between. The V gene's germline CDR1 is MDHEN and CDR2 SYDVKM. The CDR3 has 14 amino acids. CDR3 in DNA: TGTGCCAGCAGTTTAAGCAGGGCCCCCTACGAGCAGTACTTC. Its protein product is CASSLSRAPYEQYF.

The CDR3 coding sequence is TGTGCCAGCAGACAGGGGAGGAACTACGAGCAGTACTTC. Translating it yields CASRQGRNYEQYF. The J gene is TRBJ2-7, the V gene TRBV6-5; D is perhaps TRBD1 (7 bases). The V gene's germline CDR1 is MNHEY and CDR2 SVGAGI. The V end lost 6 bases, the J end lost 3 bases, and 12 bases lay between the germline ends. The CDR3 runs to 13 residues.

This CDR3 is CASSLYRGYEQYF. The DNA of the CDR3 is TGTGCCAGCAGCTTGTACAGGGGGTACGAGCAGTACTTC. This rearrangement joins TRBV7-3 to TRBJ2-7; 8 bases fit TRBD1. The germline gives CDR1 SGHTA, CDR2 FQGTGA. J gave up 4 bases and V 3 bases, and 2 bases lay outside the gene matches. The CDR3 is 13 residues long. Combining the CDR3 with reference TRBV7-3 and TRBJ2-7 gives the whole variable domain GAGVSQTPSNKVTEKGKYVELRCDPISGHTALYWYRQSLGQGPEFLIYFQGTGAADDSGLPNDRFFAVRPEGSVSTLKIQRTERGDSAVYLCASSLYRGYEQYFGPGTRLTVT.